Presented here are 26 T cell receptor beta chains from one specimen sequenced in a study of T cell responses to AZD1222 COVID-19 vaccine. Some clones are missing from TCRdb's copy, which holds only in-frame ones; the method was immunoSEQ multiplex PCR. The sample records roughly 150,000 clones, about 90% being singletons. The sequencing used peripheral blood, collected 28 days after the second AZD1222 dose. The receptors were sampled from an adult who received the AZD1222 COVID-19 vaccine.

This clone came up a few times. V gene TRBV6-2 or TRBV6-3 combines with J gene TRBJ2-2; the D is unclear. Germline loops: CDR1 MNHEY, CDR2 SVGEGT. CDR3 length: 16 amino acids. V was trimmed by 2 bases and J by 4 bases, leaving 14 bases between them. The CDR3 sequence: CASSYALHAATGELFF. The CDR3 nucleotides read TGTGCCAGCAGTTACGCCCTACACGCGGCCACCGGGGAGCTGTTTTTT.

CDR3 region: CSVEGGPLTAKETQYF. DNA of the CDR3: TGCAGCGTTGAAGGTGGTCCCTTAACTGCGAAAGAGACCCAGTACTTC. This chain uses TRBV29-1 with TRBJ2-5; D gene uncertain. Trimming took 1 base from V and 3 from J, leaving 18 bases between them. This CDR3 is 16 amino acids long. Looked up from germline, CDR1 is SQVTM and CDR2 is ANQGSEA.

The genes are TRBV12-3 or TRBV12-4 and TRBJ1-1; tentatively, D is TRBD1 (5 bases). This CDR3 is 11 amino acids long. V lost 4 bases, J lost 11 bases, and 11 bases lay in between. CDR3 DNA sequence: TGTGCCAGCAGTTCAGGGTGGGGGGCTTTCTTT. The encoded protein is CASSSGWGAFF.

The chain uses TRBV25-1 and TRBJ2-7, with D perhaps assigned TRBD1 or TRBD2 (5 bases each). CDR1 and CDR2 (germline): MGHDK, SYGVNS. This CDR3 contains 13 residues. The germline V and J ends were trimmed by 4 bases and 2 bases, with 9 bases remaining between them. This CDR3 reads CASSGDPPYEQYF. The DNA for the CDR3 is TGTGCCAGCAGTGGGGACCCGCCCTACGAGCAGTACTTC.

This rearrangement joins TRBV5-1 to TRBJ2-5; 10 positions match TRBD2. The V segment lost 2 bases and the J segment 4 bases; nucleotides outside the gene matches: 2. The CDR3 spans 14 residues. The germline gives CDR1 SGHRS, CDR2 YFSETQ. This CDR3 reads CASSLRTSGETQYF. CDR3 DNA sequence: TGCGCCAGCAGCTTACGGACTAGCGGAGAGACCCAGTACTTC. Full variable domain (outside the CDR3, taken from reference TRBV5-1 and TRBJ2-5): KAGVTQTPRYLIKTRGQQVTLSCSPISGHRSVSWYQQTPGQGLQFLFEYFSETQRNKGNFPGRFSGRQFSNSRSEMNVSTLELGDSALYLCASSLRTSGETQYFGPGTRLLVL.

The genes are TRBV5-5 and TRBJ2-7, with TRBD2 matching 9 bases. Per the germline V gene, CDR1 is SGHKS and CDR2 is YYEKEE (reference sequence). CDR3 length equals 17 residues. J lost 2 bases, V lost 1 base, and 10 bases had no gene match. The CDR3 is CASSLMPSRGGTYEQYF. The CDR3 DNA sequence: TGTGCCAGCAGCTTGATGCCTTCGCGGGGGGGAACCTACGAGCAGTACTTC. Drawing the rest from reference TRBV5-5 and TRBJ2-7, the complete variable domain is DAGVTQSPTHLIKTRGQQVTLRCSPISGHKSVSWYQQVLGQGPQFIFQYYEKEERGRGNFPDRFSARQFPNYSSELNVNALLLGDSALYLCASSLMPSRGGTYEQYFGPGTRLTVT.

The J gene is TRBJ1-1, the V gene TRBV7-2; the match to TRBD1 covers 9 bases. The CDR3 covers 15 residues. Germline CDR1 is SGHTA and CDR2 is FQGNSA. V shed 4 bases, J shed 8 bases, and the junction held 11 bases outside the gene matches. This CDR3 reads CASSSSPGQGREAFF. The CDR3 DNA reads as TGTGCCAGCAGCTCGAGTCCGGGACAGGGAAGGGAAGCTTTCTTT.

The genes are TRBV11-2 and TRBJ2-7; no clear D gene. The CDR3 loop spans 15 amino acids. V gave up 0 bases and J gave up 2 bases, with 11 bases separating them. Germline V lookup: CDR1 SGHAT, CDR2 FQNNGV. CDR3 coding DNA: TGTGCCAGCAGCTTAGAGCTCAGAACCACCTACGAGCAGTACTTC. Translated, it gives CASSLELRTTYEQYF.

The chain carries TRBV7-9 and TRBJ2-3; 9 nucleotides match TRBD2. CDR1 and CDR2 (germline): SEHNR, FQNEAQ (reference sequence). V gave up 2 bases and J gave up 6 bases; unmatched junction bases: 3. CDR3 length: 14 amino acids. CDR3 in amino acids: CASSLSTSGDTQYF. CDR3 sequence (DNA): TGTGCCAGCAGCTTAAGCACTAGCGGGGATACGCAGTATTTT.

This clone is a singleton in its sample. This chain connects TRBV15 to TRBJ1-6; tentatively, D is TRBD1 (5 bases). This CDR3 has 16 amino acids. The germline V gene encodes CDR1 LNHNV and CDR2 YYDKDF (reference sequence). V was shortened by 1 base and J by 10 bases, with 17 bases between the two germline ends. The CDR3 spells CATSRVGTDVGSPLHF. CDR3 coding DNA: TGTGCCACCAGCAGAGTCGGGACCGATGTTGGATCACCCCTCCACTTT.

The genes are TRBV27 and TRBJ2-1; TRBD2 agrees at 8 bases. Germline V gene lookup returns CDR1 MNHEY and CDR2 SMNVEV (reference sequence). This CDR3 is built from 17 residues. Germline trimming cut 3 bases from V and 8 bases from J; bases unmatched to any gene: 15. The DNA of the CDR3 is TGTGCCAGCAGTTTCTTGGAAGTGACGGGAGGGTGGCATGAGCAGTTCTTC. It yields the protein CASSFLEVTGGWHEQFF.

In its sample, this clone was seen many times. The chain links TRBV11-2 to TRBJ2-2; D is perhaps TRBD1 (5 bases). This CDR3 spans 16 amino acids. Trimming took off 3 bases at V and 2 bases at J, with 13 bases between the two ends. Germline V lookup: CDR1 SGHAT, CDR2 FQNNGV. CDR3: CASSFGPDRNTGELFF. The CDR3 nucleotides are TGTGCCAGCAGCTTCGGACCAGACAGAAACACCGGGGAGCTGTTTTTT. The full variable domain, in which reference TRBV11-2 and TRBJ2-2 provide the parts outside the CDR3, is EAGVAQSPRYKIIEKRQSVAFWCNPISGHATLYWYQQILGQGPKLLIQFQNNGVVDDSQLPKDRFSAERLKGVDSTLKIQPAKLEDSAVYLCASSFGPDRNTGELFFGEGSRLTVL.

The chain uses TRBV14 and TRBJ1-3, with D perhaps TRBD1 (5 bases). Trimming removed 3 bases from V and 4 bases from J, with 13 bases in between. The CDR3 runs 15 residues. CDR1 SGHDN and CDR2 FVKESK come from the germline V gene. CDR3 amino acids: CASSQWGNAGNTIYF. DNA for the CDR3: TGTGCCAGCAGCCAGTGGGGGAATGCCGGAAACACCATATATTTT. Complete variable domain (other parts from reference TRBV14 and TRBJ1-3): EAGVTQFPSHSVIEKGQTVTLRCDPISGHDNLYWYRRVMGKEIKFLLHFVKESKQDESGMPNNRFLAERTGGTYSTLKVQPAELEDSGVYFCASSQWGNAGNTIYFGEGSWLTVV.

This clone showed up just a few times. CDR3: CSVAIYGYTF. The CDR3 DNA reads TGCAGCGTTGCTATATATGGCTACACCTTC. The genes are TRBV29-1 and TRBJ1-2; D remains ambiguous. From germline, CDR1 is SQVTM and CDR2 ANQGSEA. The V and J ends lost 4 bases and 5 bases respectively, with 5 bases between them. This CDR3 region has 10 residues.

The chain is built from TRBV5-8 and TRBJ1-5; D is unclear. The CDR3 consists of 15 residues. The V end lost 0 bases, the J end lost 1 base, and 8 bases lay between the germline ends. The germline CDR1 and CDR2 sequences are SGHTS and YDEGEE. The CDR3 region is CASSLGARSNQPQHF. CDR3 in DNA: TGTGCCAGCAGCTTGGGCGCTCGAAGCAATCAGCCCCAGCATTTT. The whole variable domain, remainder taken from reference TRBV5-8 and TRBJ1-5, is EAGVTQSPTHLIKTRGQQATLRCSPISGHTSVYWYQQALGLGLQFLLWYDEGEERNRGNFPPRFSGRQFPNYSSELNVNALELEDSALYLCASSLGARSNQPQHFGDGTRLSIL.

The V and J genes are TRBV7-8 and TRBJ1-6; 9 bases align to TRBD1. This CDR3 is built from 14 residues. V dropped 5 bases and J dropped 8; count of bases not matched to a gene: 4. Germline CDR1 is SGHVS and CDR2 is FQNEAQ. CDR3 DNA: TGTGCCAGCAGCGGGCGGACAGGGGATTCACCCCTCCACTTT. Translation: CASSGRTGDSPLHF.

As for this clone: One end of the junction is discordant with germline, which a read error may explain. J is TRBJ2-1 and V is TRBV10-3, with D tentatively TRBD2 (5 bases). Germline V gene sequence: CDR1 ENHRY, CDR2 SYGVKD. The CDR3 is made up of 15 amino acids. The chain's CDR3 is CVISDLLESGNEQFF. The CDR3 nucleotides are TGTGTCATCAGTGATTTACTAGAGTCTGGCAATGAGCAGTTCTTC.

The DNA for the CDR3 is TGTGCCAGCAGCCCGGCCGGGACAAGCTACGAGCAGTACTTC. Protein: CASSPAGTSYEQYF. The rearrangement links TRBV7-2 to TRBJ2-7, with TRBD1 as a possible D gene (6 bases). The germline V gene has CDR1 SGHTA and CDR2 FQGNSA. The ends were cut back, 5 bases at V and 3 bases at J, with 14 bases in the middle. CDR3 length: 14 residues.

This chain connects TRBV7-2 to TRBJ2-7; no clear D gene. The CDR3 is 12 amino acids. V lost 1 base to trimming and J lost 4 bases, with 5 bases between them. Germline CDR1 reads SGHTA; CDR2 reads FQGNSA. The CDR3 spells CASSLEIYEQYF. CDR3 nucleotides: TGTGCCAGCAGCTTAGAAATTTACGAGCAGTACTTC.

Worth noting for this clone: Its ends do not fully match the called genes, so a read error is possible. The CDR3 here is CASSLEYEAFF. CDR3 DNA: TGTGCCAGCAGCTTAGAGTATGAAGCTTTCTTT. The rearrangement links TRBV12-3 or TRBV12-4 to TRBJ1-1; D unresolved. The CDR3 has 11 residues.

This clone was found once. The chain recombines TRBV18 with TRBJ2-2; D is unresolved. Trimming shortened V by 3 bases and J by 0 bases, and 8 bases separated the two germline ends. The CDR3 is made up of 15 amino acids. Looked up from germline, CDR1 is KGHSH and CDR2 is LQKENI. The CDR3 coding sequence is TGTGCCAGCTCACCTTTACAGACGAACACCGGGGAGCTGTTTTTT. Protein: CASSPLQTNTGELFF.

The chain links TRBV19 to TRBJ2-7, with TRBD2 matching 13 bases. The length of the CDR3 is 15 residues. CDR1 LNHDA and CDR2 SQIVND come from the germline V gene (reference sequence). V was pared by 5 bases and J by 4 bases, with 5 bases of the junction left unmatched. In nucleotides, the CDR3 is TGTGCCAGTAGTGGCACTAGCGGGAGGGGATACGAGCAGTACTTC. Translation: CASSGTSGRGYEQYF.

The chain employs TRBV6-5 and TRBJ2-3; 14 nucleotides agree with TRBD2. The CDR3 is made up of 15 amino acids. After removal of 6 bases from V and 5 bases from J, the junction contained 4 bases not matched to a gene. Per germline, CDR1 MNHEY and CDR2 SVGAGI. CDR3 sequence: CASSRLAGGGDTQYF. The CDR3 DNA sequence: TGTGCCAGCAGCCGACTAGCGGGGGGGGGAGATACGCAGTATTTT.

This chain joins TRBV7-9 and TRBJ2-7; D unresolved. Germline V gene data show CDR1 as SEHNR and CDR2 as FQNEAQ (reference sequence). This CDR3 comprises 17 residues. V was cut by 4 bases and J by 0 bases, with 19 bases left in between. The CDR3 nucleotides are TGTGCCAGCAGCTCAACGTCTGGCGGCACGGTCTCCTACGAGCAGTACTTC. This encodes CASSSTSGGTVSYEQYF.

CDR3 loop: CASSLKMAEGHDTQYF. The CDR3 DNA follows: TGTGCCAGCAGCCTTAAGATGGCGGAGGGACATGATACGCAGTATTTT. The rearrangement joins TRBV7-9 to TRBJ2-3; D could derive from TRBD1 or TRBD2 (6 bases each). V lost 5 bases to trimming and J lost 6 bases, with 21 bases between them. Looked up from germline, CDR1 is SEHNR and CDR2 is FQNEAQ (reference sequence). This CDR3 has 16 amino acids.

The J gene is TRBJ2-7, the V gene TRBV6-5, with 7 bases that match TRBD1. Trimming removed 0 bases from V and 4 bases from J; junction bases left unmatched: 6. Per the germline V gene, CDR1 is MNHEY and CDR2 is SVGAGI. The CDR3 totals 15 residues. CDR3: CASSYSRTGYYEQYF. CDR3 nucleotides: TGTGCCAGCAGTTACTCGAGGACAGGTTATTACGAGCAGTACTTC.